This T cell receptor beta chain is from a study of T cells in Graves' hyperthyroidism and ophthalmopathy. Study-wide results and limits: The model forecast ophthalmopathy, anticipating it by a median around 6.5 months before onset.

V lost 7 bases and J 7 bases, leaving 20 bases between the germline ends. Germline V CDR1 and CDR2: DFQATT, SNEGSKA (reference sequence). The CDR3 consists of 14 residues. As regards this clonotype: Its antigen remains unknown.

Diagnosis of hyperthyroidism was new in patients aged 18 to 65, and its duration was under 2 months. Amplification yielded TCR beta CDR3 regions, with RNA transcripts as the source. First-round RT-PCR of the TCR CDR3 relied on the HTBI primer set. TCRdb re-analysed the multiplex PCR reads in MiXCR, keeping a single row per CDR3 protein. The table records 300,000 to 350,000 distinct CDR3 sequences, around 13% of them present only once. The TCR was taken from a woman aged 25 to 39 with Graves' hyperthyroidism. What was sequenced was blood. V and J are TRBV20-1 and TRBJ2-4; TRBD2 might be the D (6 bases). As DNA, the CDR3 is TGCAGTGGTTTGGAGCGGCGGGATAAGAACATTCAGTACTTC. Protein sequence: CSGLERRDKNIQYF.